This T cell receptor (beta chain) was recorded in a study of radiation and T cells in renal cell carcinoma. Across the study: Nephrectomy followed 15 Gy stereotactic body radiation by 4 weeks. Study-level points and caveats: Top tumor clonotypes rose in blood 2 weeks post-radiation, then contracted. Pretreatment tumor biopsies were lacking, so baseline clonotypes are unknown.

This clone was counted only a few times. What it binds is not known. Relative to the germline gene, one junction end is altered; a read error may explain this. Time point meaning: baseline pretreatment blood. This sample's treatment: 15 Gy SBRT to primary tumor, nephrectomy 4 weeks later. Blood was sampled at baseline, 2 weeks and 4 weeks after SBRT. Method: immunoSEQ multiplex PCR; TCRdb's copy keeps in-frame clones and lacks some. This repertoire shows about 50,000 clones, roughly 83% found once; its top ten account for about 33%. Germline V gene lookup returns CDR1 WSHSY and CDR2 SAAADI. This CDR3 region has 11 residues.

The chain couples TRBV10-2 to TRBJ2-1; D is possibly TRBD1 (5 bases). This receptor was taken from an older woman with renal cell carcinoma. Sample: blood, taken from a patient whose treatment included radiotherapy and nephrectomy. The CDR3, as DNA: TGCGCCAGCAGTGAGTCAGGGGCCCCCCTCTTC. Translating it yields CASSESGAPLF.